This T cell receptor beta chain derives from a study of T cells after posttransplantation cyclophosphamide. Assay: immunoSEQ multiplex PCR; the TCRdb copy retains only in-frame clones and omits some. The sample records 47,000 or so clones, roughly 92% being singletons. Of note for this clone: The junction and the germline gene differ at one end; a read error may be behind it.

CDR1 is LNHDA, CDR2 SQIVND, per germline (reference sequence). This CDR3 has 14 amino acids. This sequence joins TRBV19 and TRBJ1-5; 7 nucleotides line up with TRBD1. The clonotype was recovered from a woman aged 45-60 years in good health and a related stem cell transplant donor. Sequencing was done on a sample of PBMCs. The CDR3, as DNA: TGTGCCAGTAGTTTAGACAGGGACAATCAGCCCCAGCATTTT. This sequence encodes CASSLDRDNQPQHF.